This T cell receptor (beta chain) was observed in a study of CD8 T cells in Susac syndrome. RNA, at roughly 0.5 to 1 ug, was reverse transcribed with random hexamers. Amplification of the TCR beta CDR3 was carried out by immunoSEQ multiplex PCR, which spanned a total of 54 Vbeta and 13 Jbeta segments. One entry per CDR3 protein results from TCRdb running MiXCR on the immunoSEQ multiplex PCR reads. The repertoire has fewer than 200,000 distinct CDR3 sequences, about 95% of them found once; the top ten carry about 0.16%. Purification of the CD8+ and CD4+ T cells relied on negative isolation, and TEMRA cells underwent FACS enrichment. From germline, CDR1 is DFQATT and CDR2 SNEGSKA (reference sequence). V gave up 3 bases and J gave up 0 bases, with 17 bases separating them. CDR3 size: 16 residues.

Sequenced input: CD8+ T cells from PBMCs. The V call is TRBV20-1, the J call TRBJ1-2; D unclear. The TCR was taken from a human donor with multiple sclerosis. The CDR3: CSARDAGLVANYGYTF. The CDR3 DNA reads as TGCAGTGCTAGGGATGCAGGCCTAGTGGCTAACTATGGCTACACCTTC.